The rows below give T cell receptor beta chains drawn from one sample of a study of CD8 T cells in ankylosing spondylitis. From the 5' RACE reads, TCRdb called clonotypes with MiXCR, one entry per CDR3 protein. The sample contains under 170,000 distinct CDR3 sequences, around two fifths of which appear only once. The sample comprised synovial fluid, either unsorted or a sorted T cell fraction (not recorded which). These receptors all come from a male donor with ankylosing spondylitis. Each CDR3 is given with its conserved first and last residue. D genes are given only for firm matches. Rows give clone size only sometimes, using once, few, many, or a class for an expanded clone.

D gene	clone size	V gene	J gene	CDR3 protein	CDR3 DNA
TRBD1	NA	TRBV5-1	TRBJ2-7	CASSSGGSYEQYF	TGCGCCAGCAGCTCAGGGGGCTCCTACGAGCAGTACTTC
NA	NA	TRBV11-1	TRBJ2-7	CASSLWGMSYEQYF	TGTGCCAGCAGCTTATGGGGGATGTCCTACGAGCAGTACTTC
TRBD2	NA	TRBV10-3	TRBJ2-7	CAISEGSLAGGPSYEQYF	TGTGCCATCAGTGAGGGAAGTCTAGCGGGGGGACCCTCCTACGAGCAGTACTTC
TRBD2	NA	TRBV5-6	TRBJ2-3	CASSYGLASTDTQYF	TGTGCCAGCAGCTACGGACTAGCCAGCACAGATACGCAGTATTTT
TRBD1	NA	TRBV6-1	TRBJ1-5	CASRTKTGSNQPQHF	TGTGCCAGCAGAACCAAGACAGGGAGCAATCAGCCCCAGCATTTT
NA	NA	TRBV7-9	TRBJ1-2	CASSYPGTRTRYTF	TGTGCCAGCAGCTACCCGGGGACACGCACCCGCTACACCTTC
NA	few	TRBV12-3/TRBV12-4	TRBJ2-3	CASSKSTDTQYF	TGTGCCAGCAGTAAGTCTACAGATACGCAGTATTTT
TRBD1	NA	TRBV18	TRBJ1-5	CASSQGTGEPHSNQPQHF	TGTGCCAGCTCGCAAGGGACAGGGGAGCCTCATAGCAATCAGCCCCAGCATTTT
NA	few	TRBV7-7	TRBJ2-1	CASSPRGGEQFF	TGTGCTAGCAGCCCTAGGGGCGGTGAGCAGTTCTTC
NA	NA	TRBV27	TRBJ1-5	CASSLSQGNQPQHF	TGTGCCAGCAGTTTATCCCAGGGTAATCAGCCCCAGCATTTT
NA	few	TRBV20-1	TRBJ1-1	CSARSATGDTEAFF	TGCAGTGCTAGATCGGCGACAGGAGACACTGAAGCTTTCTTT
NA	NA	TRBV11-2	TRBJ2-2	CASSLKRELFF	TGTGCCAGCAGCTTAAAAAGGGAGCTGTTTTTT
NA	few	TRBV7-9	TRBJ1-1	CASSLASGFEMNTEAFF	TGTGCCAGCAGCTTAGCCTCAGGGTTTGAGATGAACACTGAAGCTTTCTTT
TRBD2	many	TRBV20-1	TRBJ2-7	CSAKEGLADRNEQYF	TGCAGTGCTAAGGAAGGACTAGCGGATAGGAACGAGCAGTACTTC
TRBD2	NA	TRBV4-1	TRBJ2-3	CASRGLADPDTQYF	TGCGCCAGCAGGGGACTAGCGGACCCAGATACGCAGTATTTT
NA	NA	TRBV6-2/TRBV6-3	TRBJ2-1	CASSSYRQLFSYNEQFF	TGTGCCAGCAGTTCGTATCGACAACTATTCTCCTACAATGAGCAGTTCTTC
TRBD1	NA	TRBV5-1	TRBJ1-4	CASSGGQGFSNEKLFF	TGCGCCAGCAGCGGCGGACAGGGGTTTTCTAATGAAAAACTGTTTTTT
TRBD1	once	TRBV7-9	TRBJ2-7	CASSFQQGINYEQYF	TGTGCCAGCAGCTTTCAACAGGGGATCAACTACGAGCAGTACTTC
NA	few	TRBV6-2/TRBV6-3	TRBJ2-7	CASSTTELYEQYF	TGTGCCAGCAGTACAACAGAATTGTACGAGCAGTACTTC
TRBD1	many	TRBV6-5	TRBJ2-3	CASSSDRELDTQYF	TGTGCCAGCAGTTCCGACAGGGAGTTAGATACGCAGTATTTT
NA	NA	TRBV10-3	TRBJ1-5	CASRGRPSQPQHF	TGTGCCAGCCGGGGACGGCCCAGTCAGCCCCAGCATTTT
TRBD2	medium-sized	TRBV12-3/TRBV12-4	TRBJ2-3	CASSLWLAGEDTQYF	TGTGCCAGCAGTTTATGGTTAGCGGGGGAAGATACGCAGTATTTT
TRBD1	NA	TRBV7-9	TRBJ2-1	CASSPRDRVRNEQFF	TGTGCCAGCAGCCCCCGGGACAGGGTGCGCAATGAGCAGTTCTTC
NA	NA	TRBV4-3	TRBJ1-4	CASSPRRQLRLGNEKLFF	TGCGCCAGCAGCCCTAGGCGGCAGTTGAGGCTAGGTAATGAAAAACTGTTTTTT
NA	NA	TRBV5-1	TRBJ1-6	CASSFGGSWSPLHF	TGCGCCAGCAGCTTCGGGGGCTCGTGGTCACCCCTCCACTTT
TRBD2	few	TRBV7-2	TRBJ2-7	CASSPLGAGAYEQYF	TGTGCCAGCAGCCCCCTGGGAGCGGGAGCCTACGAGCAGTACTTC
NA	NA	TRBV20-1	TRBJ1-6	CSARDSTGRTSSYNSPLHF	TGCAGTGCTAGAGATTCCACCGGACGTACAAGCTCCTATAATTCACCCCTCCACTTT
NA	NA	TRBV7-9	TRBJ2-3	CASREGGGRPDTQYF	TGTGCCAGCAGAGAAGGGGGAGGAAGGCCAGATACGCAGTATTTT
NA	NA	TRBV3-1	TRBJ1-4	CASSQGFELFF	TGTGCCAGCAGCCAAGGTTTCGAACTGTTTTTT
TRBD2	NA	TRBV7-2	TRBJ2-2	CASSSSGRYTGELFF	TGTGCCAGCAGCAGTAGCGGGAGGTATACCGGGGAGCTGTTTTTT
NA	NA	TRBV5-1	TRBJ2-7	CASSWVPNDHEQYF	TGCGCCAGCAGCTGGGTCCCTAACGACCACGAGCAGTACTTC
TRBD2	few	TRBV15	TRBJ2-1	CATSRSPGGTHEQFF	TGTGCCACCAGCAGGAGTCCCGGGGGGACCCATGAGCAGTTCTTC
NA	NA	TRBV15	TRBJ2-3	CATSGAYTDTQYF	TGTGCCACCAGCGGGGCTTACACAGATACGCAGTATTTT
NA	NA	TRBV7-9	TRBJ2-4	CASSLKEGTAKNIQYF	TGTGCCAGCAGCTTAAAGGAGGGTACCGCCAAAAACATTCAGTACTTC
NA	NA	TRBV20-1	TRBJ1-1	CSASSAGPGEAFF	TGCAGTGCTAGCAGCGCGGGTCCGGGTGAAGCTTTCTTT
NA	few	TRBV5-1	TRBJ1-1	CASSLGEGDQTEAFF	TGCGCCAGCAGCTTAGGGGAAGGGGATCAAACTGAAGCTTTCTTT
NA	once	TRBV7-8	TRBJ2-7	CASSLEGGDDEQYF	TGTGCCAGCAGCTTAGAGGGGGGGGACGACGAGCAGTACTTC
NA	few	TRBV12-3/TRBV12-4	TRBJ2-5	CASSLMETQYF	TGTGCCAGCAGTTTAATGGAGACCCAGTACTTC
NA	few	TRBV7-6	TRBJ1-1	CASSPGAGVGTEAFF	TGTGCCAGCAGCCCTGGGGCGGGGGTTGGTACTGAAGCTTTCTTT
NA	few	TRBV4-3	TRBJ2-1	CASSQDPAPGNEQFF	TGCGCCAGCAGCCAAGATCCAGCTCCCGGGAATGAGCAGTTCTTC
NA	few	TRBV5-5	TRBJ2-1	CASSFRTDQYNEQFF	TGTGCCAGCAGCTTCCGGACGGACCAGTACAATGAGCAGTTCTTC
NA	few	TRBV29-1	TRBJ1-2	CSVIIPGFLPNYGYTF	TGCAGCGTTATTATCCCAGGGTTCCTTCCTAACTATGGCTACACCTTC
NA	NA	TRBV12-5	TRBJ1-1	CASGRRHHTEAFF	TGTGCTAGTGGTCGACGACACCACACTGAAGCTTTCTTT
NA	NA	TRBV10-2	TRBJ1-1	CASSDGMNTEAFF	TGCGCCAGTTCGGACGGAATGAACACTGAAGCTTTCTTT
NA	NA	TRBV6-1	TRBJ2-3	CASLLAELGTDTQYF	TGTGCCAGCCTCCTTGCGGAGCTGGGCACAGATACGCAGTATTTT
TRBD1	NA	TRBV12-3/TRBV12-4	TRBJ2-7	CASKPGQGIYEQYF	TGTGCCAGCAAACCGGGACAGGGGATCTACGAGCAGTACTTC
NA	NA	TRBV7-9	TRBJ2-5	CASSLTGTNNRPETQYF	TGTGCCAGCAGCTTAACTGGGACCAACAACCGCCCAGAGACCCAGTACTTC
TRBD1	few	TRBV5-1	TRBJ2-6	CASSSGQASGANVLTF	TGCGCCAGCAGCTCGGGACAGGCTTCTGGGGCCAACGTCCTGACTTTC
NA	NA	TRBV20-1	TRBJ2-7	CSAIGAPWSFGYEQYF	TGCAGTGCTATTGGGGCTCCGTGGAGCTTCGGTTACGAGCAGTACTTC
NA	NA	TRBV18	TRBJ1-2	CASSPACLNCGYTF	TGTGCCAGCTCACCTGCTTGCCTCAACTGTGGCTACACCTTC
NA	NA	TRBV12-3/TRBV12-4	TRBJ1-5	CASSLKVPGAVYSNQPQHF	TGTGCCAGCAGTTTGAAAGTTCCAGGGGCAGTCTATAGCAATCAGCCCCAGCATTTT
NA	NA	TRBV28	TRBJ1-6	CASSFRIYNSPLHF	TGTGCCAGCAGTTTTAGAATCTATAATTCACCCCTCCACTTT
TRBD2	NA	TRBV12-3/TRBV12-4	TRBJ2-5	CASSLLAGGPETQYF	TGTGCCAGCAGTCTACTAGCGGGGGGGCCAGAGACCCAGTACTTC
TRBD2	NA	TRBV20-1	TRBJ2-3	CSARGLAGDGTDTQYF	TGCAGTGCCAGAGGACTAGCGGGGGATGGCACAGATACGCAGTATTTT
NA	NA	TRBV5-1	TRBJ2-3	CASSWTLSTDTQYF	TGCGCCAGCAGCTGGACCCTGAGCACAGATACGCAGTATTTT
NA	NA	TRBV12-3/TRBV12-4	TRBJ1-5	CASTMDRSNQPQHF	TGTGCCAGCACCATGGACCGAAGCAATCAGCCCCAGCATTTT
NA	few	TRBV29-1	TRBJ2-7	CSVAEPGQRVSYEQYF	TGCAGCGTTGCGGAACCGGGACAGCGGGTATCCTACGAGCAGTACTTC
TRBD2	NA	TRBV28	TRBJ2-7	CASSPSFGLAGRSYEQYF	TGTGCCAGCAGTCCCTCATTTGGACTAGCGGGACGCTCCTACGAGCAGTACTTC
TRBD2	few	TRBV27	TRBJ2-3	CASSLAGLSDTQYF	TGTGCCAGCAGTCTAGCGGGATTGTCAGATACGCAGTATTTT